This T cell receptor (beta chain) was captured in a study of shared clonotypes between healthy human individuals (dated by TCRdb to about 2020). Some background on the complete study: The cohort comprised a couple of women and a few men aged 18 to 49 years. For each donor, CD4 naive and CD4 memory were each run on three plates, CD8 naive on two plates, and CD8 memory on one plate. To estimate repertoire size and how much clonotypes are shared between individuals, the study performed deep sequencing of blood TCR repertoires from a few healthy adults. To increase sequencing depth and limit assay-specific biases, different laboratories used diverse techniques to prepare libraries and sequence TCR repertoires. Each donor's leukapheresis produced roughly between about 0.8 and 10 billion PBMCs. Results and caveats for the whole study, not just this receptor: Larger estimated clonotype richness was generally found for naive subsets than for memory subsets. Based on pairwise subsampling, the degree of clonotype sharing among donors was expected to be affected by sequencing depth. Clonotypes shared by all four sorted-subset donors showed higher generation probabilities than non-shared clonotypes. Because the study included a small number of donors, the genetic and exposure-history diversity represented was limited. Sampling was limited to blood, and TCR repertoires in tissue likely differ from TCR repertoires in blood. Incomplete sequencing was indicated by rarefaction of sorted-subset datasets, despite the large sequencing depth. Across a few donors, approximately 4.6% of naive CD4, roughly 3.4% of naive CD8, roughly 2.3% of memory CD4, and roughly 0.4% of memory CD8 clonotypes were shared.

For this clone: Its recognized antigen is unknown. The record has no base qualities; no much larger clone is one base away.

The CDR3 has 15 amino acids, counting the end cysteine and phenylalanine. CDR3 DNA only is kept here, 45 bases in frame from base 1. Taken from the germline V gene, the CDR1 and CDR2 loops are SGHRS and YFSETQ. V drops 6 bases and J drops 1 base, leaving 15 bases in between. The donors were healthy, HIV-negative adults with no recently reported acute infections or vaccinations. Every donor was a Caucasian adult residing in Nashville, Tennessee, USA. CD4+ T cells were enriched through magnetic negative selection, after which naive cells were positively selected on CD45RA and the remaining negative fraction served as the memory subset. After blood collection by leukapheresis, PBMCs were isolated using Ficoll-Histopaque density gradient centrifugation and then cryopreserved in the vapor phase of liquid nitrogen. Purity and quantity of every magnetically sorted T cell population were checked by analytical flow cytometry. Genomic DNA was isolated from every sorted fraction and measured by UV absorbance on a Nanodrop 2000c.

TCR CDR3 regions were amplified from genomic DNA by multiplex PCR using the deep immunoSEQ assay. For each cell subset, the extracted genomic DNA was distributed evenly across all wells of several immunoSEQ 96-well plates, and each plate served as one replicate. For sorted subsets, about 200 ng genomic DNA, equal to 30,000 or so T cell genomes, was loaded into each replicate PCR. The purified libraries were quantified using a Qubit 3.0 fluorometer, sized with a Bioanalyzer 2100, and then quantified again using the KAPA Library Quantification kit. Every immunoSEQ 96-well plate was sequenced on a dedicated single-read 150-cycle Illumina NextSeq 550 flow cell. As for how the authors treated the data: The immunoSEQ output contained only junctional sequences without quality scores, so filtering could not match that applied to full-length reads. To assign V/J genes and CDR3, sequences were annotated against IMGT germline references using PyIR, a Python wrapper for IgBLAST v1.9. Reads were filtered out if the reads had weak V/J assignments (E-value above 1e-6), no CDR3, stop codons, out-of-frame junctions, or ambiguous translated residues. A V3J clonotype was defined by an identical inferred V gene, J gene, and CDR3 amino acid sequence. The percentage overlap between two repertoires was calculated by dividing the number of shared unique clonotypes by the size of the smaller repertoire. RTK rarefaction, the Chao1 estimator, and Recon v2.1 estimates of unobserved clonotypes were used to assess repertoire richness. Generation probabilities for all TCRbeta clonotypes obtained by the gDNA method from several donors were computed using OLGA. Here the immuneACCESS table is served through TCRdb, limited to in-frame sequences with V and J called. Missing clones are a known gap in these copies; in checked studies unresolved V genes cover under half, and the rest lacks a known reason. Clone size and V and J calls were adopted from that table, with D and trimming inferred from the DNA. In all, the sample holds around 1.1 million clones, and roughly 80% of those were seen once. 0.7% to 0.95% of the sample is taken by the ten largest.

This sequence uses TRBV5-1 and TRBJ2-3; a weak D assignment points to TRBD2 (5 bases agree). Material for sequencing was memory CD4+ T cells from PBMCs. This specimen's cell subset or site label, interpreted: CD45RA-negative fraction. This clonotype was obtained from a man aged 18 to 30 in good health. Some clones in this sample may be carry-over from other donors' samples. This receptor has the CDR3 CASTRGSAGTDTQYF. The bases are TGCGCCAGCACCCGGGGATCTGCGGGCACAGATACGCAGTATTTT.